The 27 T cell receptor beta chains below were found in one sample sequenced in a study of regulatory T cells in long-lasting Graves disease. The authors built TCR beta libraries using iRepertoire HTBI primers and Arm-PCR of CDR3 regions. MiXCR was run by TCRdb on the multiplex PCR reads, yielding one entry per CDR3 protein. The table records about 300,000 distinct CDR3 sequences, more than 20% of them present only once. Time point defined: persistent/refractory GD, antithyroid drugs over 5 years with positive TRAb. Making the TCR library involved RNA that had been extracted from PBMCs. The sample consisted of peripheral blood mononuclear cells (PBMCs), taken when the disease was refractory, from a patient treated with antithyroid drugs. Receptors originate from a female donor with Graves disease.

This rearrangement joins TRBV7-2 to TRBJ1-6; D ambiguous. Germline-derived CDR1 and CDR2 are SGHTA and FQGNSA. Trimming took off 5 bases at V and 6 bases at J, with 11 bases between the two ends. The CDR3 is 14 amino acids. The CDR3 DNA reads TGTGCCAGCAGCAGATCAAGTACTAATTCACCCCTCCACTTT. The encoded protein is CASSRSSTNSPLHF.

The CDR3 spells CASSPFGGGRNEQFF. The CDR3 DNA is TGTGCCAGCAGCCCTTTCGGGGGAGGGCGCAATGAGCAGTTCTTC. The chain joins TRBV27 to TRBJ2-1; 7 bases align to TRBD2. V lost 6 bases and J lost 6; bases outside the gene matches: 11. Germline V lookup: CDR1 MNHEY, CDR2 SMNVEV (reference sequence). The CDR3 consists of 15 residues.

This clonotype was detected a few times. The chain combines TRBV7-2 with TRBJ2-7; TRBD2 aligns across 11 bases. The CDR3 is 15 residues long. J was trimmed by 2 bases and V by 1 base; bases with no gene match: 1. The germline CDR1 and CDR2 sequences are SGHTA and FQGNSA. CDR3 region: CASSLVLAGAYEQYF. CDR3 sequence (DNA): TGTGCCAGCAGCTTAGTACTAGCGGGAGCCTACGAGCAGTACTTC.

This clonotype was seen a few times. At one end the junction does not follow the germline gene, possibly because of a read error. The chain is built from TRBV19 and TRBJ2-2; D gene uncertain. CDR1 LNHDA and CDR2 SQIVND come from the germline V gene (reference sequence). The length of the CDR3 is 16 residues. The CDR3: CASSIGRTYDTEELFF. The CDR3 bases are TGTGCCAGTAGTATAGGCAGGACGTACGACACCGAGGAGCTGTTTTTT.

The gene calls are TRBV5-1 and TRBJ2-2, with 8 nucleotides matching TRBD2. The J segment lost 0 bases and the V segment lost 3 bases, leaving 1 base of the junction unmatched. This CDR3 region has 15 residues. CDR1 and CDR2 from the germline V gene are SGHRS and YFSETQ. The CDR3 sequence is CASSSTSANTGELFF. CDR3 sequence (DNA): TGCGCCAGCAGCTCGACTAGCGCGAACACCGGGGAGCTGTTTTTT.

The J gene is TRBJ2-7, the V gene TRBV27; a weak D match, TRBD2 (6 bases). From germline, CDR1 is MNHEY and CDR2 SMNVEV (reference sequence). CDR3 size: 15 residues. V shed 2 bases and J shed 3 bases, with 14 bases lying between them. The DNA of the CDR3 is TGTGCCAGCAGTTTAATCCCAGGGAGGAACTACGAGCAGTACTTC. Protein sequence: CASSLIPGRNYEQYF.

The chain recombines TRBV18 with TRBJ2-5; 8 bases map to TRBD2. The germline gives CDR1 KGHSH, CDR2 LQKENI. The CDR3 is made up of 14 amino acids. V shed 3 bases, J shed 5 bases, and the junction held 5 bases outside the gene matches. The CDR3 DNA reads as TGTGCCAGCTCACCCCAGCGGGAGTGGGAGACCCAGTACTTC. As protein: CASSPQREWETQYF.

At least ten counts were recorded for this clonotype. The chain joins TRBV2 to TRBJ1-6; 9 bases are a match to TRBD1. Germline CDR1 reads SNHLY; CDR2 reads FYNNEI. The CDR3 is 14 amino acids. The junction had 4 bases not matched to a gene; V was cut back by 4 bases and J by 9 bases. CDR3 DNA: TGTGCCAGCAGTGTCGGGACAGGGACTTCACCCCTCCACTTT. This translates into CASSVGTGTSPLHF.

This clonotype was detected only a few times. This chain connects TRBV20-1 to TRBJ1-5, with D unresolved. Germline-derived CDR1 and CDR2 are DFQATT and SNEGSKA (reference sequence). Trimming took 2 bases from V and 7 from J, leaving 12 bases between them. This CDR3 spans 13 amino acids. CDR3 DNA: TGCAGTGCTAGATACGGGGATGGGCAGCCCCAGCATTTT. As protein: CSARYGDGQPQHF.

This clonotype occurred many times. The rearrangement uses TRBV12-3 or TRBV12-4 and TRBJ1-2; D is ambiguous. This CDR3 contains 13 residues. Trimming removed 0 bases at V and 8 bases at J, with 10 bases between. CDR3 coding DNA: TGTGCCAGCAGTTTAGCTAACTATTACGGCTACACCTTC. This sequence encodes CASSLANYYGYTF.

Written as DNA, the CDR3 is TGCAGTGCTATCTCAACTCAGGGGATACAAACCGAGCAGTACTTC. Its translation is CSAISTQGIQTEQYF. V and J are TRBV20-1 and TRBJ2-7; possible D gene TRBD1, 6 bases. The CDR3 has 15 residues. CDR1 and CDR2 (germline): DFQATT, SNEGSKA (reference sequence). V dropped 4 bases and J dropped 6 bases, with 22 bases sitting between them.

This clonotype has just a few counts. The chain links TRBV3-1 to TRBJ2-2; 7 nucleotides agree with TRBD1. The ends lost 5 bases at V and 5 bases at J; junction bases unmatched: 11. The CDR3 spans 16 residues. CDR1 and CDR2 (germline): LGHDT, YNNKEL (reference sequence). The CDR3 DNA sequence: TGTGCCAGCAGCTCGCCGGGACAGTTCTTTACCGGGGAGCTGTTTTTT. Protein: CASSSPGQFFTGELFF. Variable domain in full (rest from reference TRBV3-1 and TRBJ2-2): DTAVSQTPKYLVTQMGNDKSIKCEQNLGHDTMYWYKQDSKKFLKIMFSYNNKELIINETVPNRFSPKSPDKAHLNLHINSLELGDSAVYFCASSSPGQFFTGELFFGEGSRLTVL.

At least ten counts were recorded for this clonotype. The junction shows a germline mismatch at one end, possibly a read error. The chain is built from TRBV7-8 and TRBJ2-2, with a tentative D call TRBD1 (6 bases). Germline CDR1 is SGHVS and CDR2 is FQNEAQ. The CDR3 consists of 14 residues. CDR3 in DNA: TGTGCCAGCAGTTTAGGTGGGGGCCCCGGGGAGCTGTTTTTT. The encoded protein is CASSLGGGPGELFF. Drawing the rest from reference TRBV7-8 and TRBJ2-2, the complete variable domain is GAGVSQSPRYKVAKRGQDVALRCDPISGHVSLFWYQQALGQGPEFLTYFQNEAQLDKSGLPSDRFFAERPEGSVSTLKIQRTQQEDSAVYLCASSLGGGPGELFFGEGSRLTVL.

The rearrangement links TRBV29-1 to TRBJ1-1; no clear D. Trimming shortened V by 2 bases and J by 7 bases, and 17 bases separated the two germline ends. The CDR3 covers 14 residues. CDR1 is SQVTM and CDR2 is ANQGSEA in the germline V gene. CDR3: CSVESTHPMGEAFF. For the CDR3, the DNA is TGCAGCGTTGAATCCACCCACCCGATGGGTGAAGCTTTCTTT.

The rearrangement links TRBV18 to TRBJ2-5; TRBD2 agrees at 7 bases. CDR1 is KGHSH and CDR2 is LQKENI in the germline V gene. The CDR3 spans 14 residues. V was clipped by 2 bases and J by 4 bases; unmatched bases: 4. The CDR3 DNA reads TGTGCCAGCTCACCAGGAGGCGGGAGAGAGACCCAGTACTTC. It translates to CASSPGGGRETQYF. The variable domain in full, completed from reference TRBV18 and TRBJ2-5, reads NAGVMQNPRHLVRRRGQEARLRCSPMKGHSHVYWYRQLPEEGLKFMVYLQKENIIDESGMPKERFSAEFPKEGPSILRIQQVVRGDSAAYFCASSPGGGRETQYFGPGTRLLVL.

This clonotype was seen more than once but under ten times. The chain employs TRBV18 and TRBJ1-4; the D is unclear. Trimming pared 2 bases from V and 6 bases from J, leaving 10 bases between. Germline V gene sequence: CDR1 KGHSH, CDR2 LQKENI. This CDR3 spans 14 amino acids. The CDR3 sequence is CASSPGAPDEKLFF. CDR3 in DNA: TGTGCCAGCTCACCAGGTGCCCCGGATGAAAAACTGTTTTTT.

Concerning this clonotype itself: A much larger clonotype is one base distant, so this may be a read error. The CDR3 ends on some other residue instead of the conserved phenylalanine or tryptophan, so this is likely a read error. The gene calls are TRBV7-2 and TRBJ2-5, with D tentatively TRBD2 (6 bases). Germline loops: CDR1 SGHTA, CDR2 FQGNSA. Trimming removed 1 base at V and 7 bases at J, with 10 bases between. CDR3 size: 13 residues. In DNA, the CDR3 is TGTGCCAGCAGCTTAGGACTAGTGGCGACCCAGTACTCC. Protein sequence: CASSLGLVATQYS.

This clonotype was seen only a few times. V and J are TRBV5-6 and TRBJ2-5; D is perhaps TRBD1 (5 bases). The CDR3 has 16 residues. Germline values: CDR1 SGHDT, CDR2 YYEEEE. V was cut by 0 bases and J by 2 bases, with 14 bases left in between. The CDR3 sequence is CASSLVTTGQQETQYF. CDR3 nucleotides: TGTGCCAGCAGCTTGGTCACCACAGGTCAACAAGAGACCCAGTACTTC.

This clonotype showed up many times. The CDR3 loop reads CASNTLADKYF. The DNA of the CDR3 is TGTGCCAGCAACACACTAGCGGACAAGTACTTC. This chain joins TRBV2 and TRBJ2-7; 8 bases agree with TRBD2. J lost 11 bases, V lost 7 bases, and 7 bases had no gene match. The CDR3 runs to 11 residues. Germline CDR1 reads SNHLY; CDR2 reads FYNNEI.

This clonotype was recorded many times. V usage is TRBV10-2 and J usage is TRBJ2-5; the D call may be TRBD1 or TRBD2 (5 bases each). The V end was cut by 4 bases, the J end by 5 bases, with 17 bases between. The V gene's germline CDR1 is WSHSY and CDR2 SAAADI. This CDR3 has 15 amino acids. The CDR3 DNA reads as TGCGCCAGCAGTGCGGGTACGGGGCCTTGGGAGACCCAGTACTTC. It codes for CASSAGTGPWETQYF.

The V and J genes are TRBV12-3 or TRBV12-4 and TRBJ1-5, with D hard to call. The CDR3 consists of 15 residues. V was pared by 1 base and J by 4 bases, with 11 bases between. The CDR3 nucleotides are TGTGCCAGCAGTTTAGATGGACCAGCTAATCAGCCCCAGCATTTT. Amino acid sequence: CASSLDGPANQPQHF.

The chain employs TRBV29-1 and TRBJ2-5, with 15 bases matching TRBD2. Germline loops: CDR1 SQVTM, CDR2 ANQGSEA. This CDR3 contains 16 residues. Losses at the gene ends were 5 bases for V and 5 bases for J; bases not matched to a gene: 9. The chain's CDR3 is CSVIWTSGRARETQYF. DNA for the CDR3: TGCAGCGTTATTTGGACTAGCGGGAGGGCCCGTGAGACCCAGTACTTC.

This clonotype was seen many times. The J gene is TRBJ1-1, the V gene TRBV5-1; D not certain. The CDR3 is made up of 15 amino acids. Germline V CDR1 and CDR2: SGHRS, YFSETQ. Trimming took 1 base from V and 5 from J, leaving 15 bases between them. CDR3 loop: CASSLTPNERTEAFF. The CDR3 DNA reads as TGCGCCAGCAGCTTGACGCCGAACGAACGGACTGAAGCTTTCTTT.

This clonotype was picked up many times. This chain uses TRBV7-6 with TRBJ2-7; D is perhaps TRBD1 (6 bases). V lost 4 bases, J lost 2 bases, and 12 bases lay in between. Germline V gives CDR1 SGHVS, CDR2 FNYEAQ. CDR3 length equals 14 residues. CDR3 loop: CASSSRQAPYEQYF. CDR3 nucleotide sequence: TGTGCCAGCAGCTCGCGACAGGCGCCCTACGAGCAGTACTTC.

This clonotype was found many times. This chain uses TRBV29-1 with TRBJ1-1, with D perhaps TRBD1 (6 bases). V was clipped by 7 bases and J by 4 bases, with 13 bases between them. CDR1 is SQVTM and CDR2 is ANQGSEA in the germline V gene. The CDR3 spans 12 residues. The CDR3 loop is CSALGGATEAFF. The CDR3 region has the DNA TGCAGCGCCCTAGGGGGGGCCACTGAAGCTTTCTTT.

This rearrangement joins TRBV24-1 to TRBJ1-1, with D possibly matching TRBD1 (5 bases). Between the trimmed V and J ends, which lost 7 bases and 8 bases, there was a span of 22 bases. Germline V gene data show CDR1 as KGHDR and CDR2 as SFDVKD. The length of the CDR3 is 15 residues. Here the CDR3 DNA reads TGTGCCACCAGGGAGGGGTCGGCAAGGTCGAGGGAAGCTTTCTTT. Translating it yields CATREGSARSREAFF.

On this clonotype itself: A read error may produce the germline difference seen at one junction end. This rearrangement joins TRBV20-1 to TRBJ2-7, with D maybe TRBD1 (6 bases). Germline loops: CDR1 DFQATT, CDR2 SNEGSKA (reference sequence). The CDR3 has 12 amino acids. The CDR3 DNA reads TGCAGTGCTGGAGGACAGAACTGCGAGCAGTGCTTC. Residues: CSAGGQNCEQCF.